What follows are 9 T cell receptor beta chains derived from one specimen sequenced in a study of T cell repertoires in cytomegalovirus infection. MiXCR, applied by TCRdb to the reads, yields one record per CDR3 protein. The sample consists of tens of thousands of distinct CDR3 sequences, more than 3.5% of them appearing once. Sequenced: PBMCs. All receptors derive from a human donor in good health (CMV status not recorded). Some clones in this sample may be carry-over from other donors' samples.

Ten or more counts support this clonotype. The CDR3 reads CAWSTGEFQPQHF. The CDR3 region has the DNA TGTGCCTGGAGTACAGGGGAATTTCAGCCCCAGCATTTT. This chain joins TRBV30 and TRBJ1-5; 7 positions agree with TRBD1. Germline assignment: CDR1 GTSNPN and CDR2 SVGIG (reference sequence). V shed 2 bases, J shed 6 bases, and the junction held 4 bases outside the gene matches. The CDR3 loop spans 13 amino acids.

This clonotype has at least ten counts. The chain couples TRBV4-3 to TRBJ1-2, with a tentative D call TRBD1 (5 bases). Germline CDR1 LGHNA, CDR2 YSLEER. V lost 1 base and J lost 7, with 13 bases in between. This CDR3 has 14 residues. CDR3 protein: CASSQVAGSSGYTF. CDR3 in DNA: TGCGCCAGCAGCCAAGTGGCAGGGTCTAGTGGCTACACCTTC.

This clonotype was observed at least ten times. At one of its ends the junction is not consistent with the germline gene, which may arise from a read error. The chain is built from TRBV7-2 and TRBJ2-4; TRBD2 agrees at 11 bases. The length of the CDR3 is 15 residues. Per the germline V gene, CDR1 is SGHTA and CDR2 is FQGNSA. The CDR3 DNA sequence: TGTGCCAGCAGCCTAGCGGGGGGCACCCAAAACATTCAGTACTTC. Amino acid sequence: CASSLAGGTQNIQYF.

This clonotype has at least ten counts. The chain is built from TRBV7-2 and TRBJ1-6; D may be TRBD1 (6 bases). Per the germline V gene, CDR1 is SGHTA and CDR2 is FQGNSA. This CDR3 contains 16 residues. V gave up 0 bases and J gave up 7 bases, with 13 bases separating them. CDR3 sequence (DNA): TGTGCCAGCAGCTTAGCCAGGGGTCGGGGGAATTCACCCCTCCACTTT. Its translation is CASSLARGRGNSPLHF.

This clonotype was counted many times. The V gene is TRBV20-1, the J gene TRBJ1-5; unclear D gene. V lost 6 bases and J lost 0, with 18 bases in between. The CDR3 extends over 16 amino acids. CDR1 is DFQATT and CDR2 is SNEGSKA in the germline V gene (reference sequence). This CDR3 is CSAHPGGPYSNQPQHF. The CDR3 region has the DNA TGCAGTGCCCACCCTGGAGGCCCGTATAGCAATCAGCCCCAGCATTTT.

This clonotype has ten or more counts. The V and J genes are TRBV28 and TRBJ2-4; 7 bases map to TRBD1. The germline V gene encodes CDR1 MDHEN and CDR2 SYDVKM. The CDR3 covers 15 residues. V shed 6 bases and J 1 base; nucleotides not matched to a gene: 6. The CDR3 spells CASSPGGPAKNIQYF. CDR3 nucleotide sequence: TGTGCCAGCAGCCCAGGGGGTCCGGCCAAAAACATTCAGTACTTC. The complete variable domain, with remaining parts taken from reference TRBV28 and TRBJ2-4, reads DVKVTQSSRYLVKRTGEKVFLECVQDMDHENMFWYRQDPGLGLRLIYFSYDVKMKEKGDIPEGYSVSREKKERFSLILESASTNQTSMYLCASSPGGPAKNIQYFGAGTRLSVL.

Ten or more counts support this clonotype. The V call is TRBV10-2, the J call TRBJ1-1; D call uncertain. CDR1 and CDR2 from the germline V gene are WSHSY and SAAADI. V was trimmed by 4 bases and J by 4 bases, leaving 10 bases between them. The CDR3 length is 13 residues. The CDR3 sequence is CASSAQRGTEAFF. CDR3 bases: TGCGCCAGCAGTGCACAGCGGGGCACTGAAGCTTTCTTT.

This clonotype has ten or more counts. The J gene is TRBJ1-1, the V gene TRBV29-1; possible D gene TRBD1, 6 bases. Trimming left V 6 bases short and J 4 bases short, with 18 bases between. Germline loops: CDR1 SQVTM, CDR2 ANQGSEA. This CDR3 has 14 residues. CDR3 DNA: TGCAGCGTGGCTTTGAAGCCAGGGGTCACTGAAGCTTTCTTT. This encodes CSVALKPGVTEAFF.

This clonotype was seen repeatedly, ten times or more. The chain carries TRBV6-2 or TRBV6-3 and TRBJ1-5; no definite D call. Germline CDR1 MNHEY, CDR2 SVGEGT. Trimming left V 4 bases short and J 7 bases short, with 17 bases between. CDR3 length: 15 residues. The CDR3 loop is CASSFNGFARQPQHF. The CDR3 nucleotides are TGTGCCAGCAGTTTTAATGGATTCGCGCGGCAGCCCCAGCATTTT.